The present T cell receptor beta chain was sequenced within a study of cytomegalovirus exposure and HLA in healthy donors. As for the study in general: Earlier, 110 million or so unique TCR beta sequences were recovered from around 190 million T cells by an analysis.

Notes on the study in general: Previous analysis showed most TCR beta V segments were productive about 87% or about 30% of the time.

This cohort consisted of healthy bone marrow donors. Points on this clone: The antigen remains undetermined.

Trimming pared 5 bases from V and 0 bases from J, leaving 7 bases between. Germline lookup yields CDR1 MNHEY and CDR2 SVGAGI. The CDR3 extends over 13 amino acids. PCR employed 60 Vbeta and 13 Jbeta primers. The protocol was immunoSEQ multiplex PCR, while the TCRdb copy is restricted to in-frame clones and leaves out a portion. This sample has about 210,000 clones, with 78% found just once. Sequencing was carried out using PBMCs. The TCR originated in a woman aged 25 to 39 in good health and CMV-seropositive. V is TRBV6-5 and J is TRBJ1-2; D call uncertain. The CDR3 sequence is CASSGDSNYGYTF. CDR3 coding DNA: TGTGCCAGCAGTGGAGATTCTAACTATGGCTACACCTTC.